Listed below are T cell receptor beta chains from one sample, sequenced in a study of beta chain features in type 1 diabetes. The repertoire was sequenced with immunoSEQ multiplex PCR; TCRdb's copy has only in-frame clones and lacks some. The data hold under 550,000 clones, with more than 9.5% observed a single time. Sequenced material: naive CD4+ T cells from blood. These receptors were taken from a woman aged 18-35 years in good health. CDR3s include the opening cysteine and the closing phenylalanine or tryptophan. Each record gives: CDR3 length, clone size, V gene, J gene, D gene, CDR3 DNA, CDR3 protein. The D gene is left open where the match is weak. Size tells how often a clone was seen (once, few, many) or the class of an expanded clone, and some rows leave it out.

14,few,TRBV9,TRBJ1-2,TRBD1,TGTGCCAGCAGCGTAGGGACAGGGAACTATGGCTACACCTTC,CASSVGTGNYGYTF
16,NA,TRBV9,TRBJ2-3,TRBD2,TGTGCCAGCAGCGCTGCCGGGACTAGCATCACAGATACGCAGTATTTT,CASSAAGTSITDTQYF
12,NA,TRBV6-5,TRBJ2-7,NA,TGTGCCAGCAGCCGCGACAGTTACGAGCAGTACTTC,CASSRDSYEQYF
17,NA,TRBV18,TRBJ2-3,NA,TGTGCCAGCTCACCTCTTTCGGGGTTAATTAGCACAGATACGCAGTATTTT,CASSPLSGLISTDTQYF
15,NA,TRBV9,TRBJ1-1,NA,TGTGCCAGCAGCCCGCAAGGGGACCTCAACACTGAAGCTTTCTTT,CASSPQGDLNTEAFF
13,few,TRBV29-1,TRBJ1-6,NA,TGCAGCGTTCGGACAAGCTATAATTCACCCCTCCACTTT,CSVRTSYNSPLHF
16,NA,TRBV6-6,TRBJ2-5,NA,TGTGCCAGCAGTTACCCGGGGGTCTCCTACCAAGAGACCCAGTACTTC,CASSYPGVSYQETQYF
15,NA,TRBV28,TRBJ1-5,NA,TGTGCCAGCAGTCGGCTTAGCCGCGGGCTTACGCCCCAGCATTTT,CASSRLSRGLTPQHF
14,few,TRBV5-6,TRBJ2-5,TRBD1,TGTGCCAGCAGAGCCAGGGGGCTGGGTGAGACCCAGTACTTC,CASRARGLGETQYF
11,many,TRBV30,TRBJ2-1,NA,TGTGCCTGGAGTGTACTCGATGAGCAGTTCTTC,CAWSVLDEQFF
12,few,TRBV2,TRBJ2-7,NA,TGTGCCAGCAGTGAAAGAGGGAGCGAGCAGTACTTC,CASSERGSEQYF
15,few,TRBV7-2,TRBJ1-2,NA,TGTGCCAGCAGCTTAGGAGGGAAAGTTAACTATGGCTACACCTTC,CASSLGGKVNYGYTF
12,few,TRBV19,TRBJ2-5,NA,TGTGCCAGTAGTATGAGGGGAGAGACCCAGTACTTC,CASSMRGETQYF
13,NA,TRBV7-2,TRBJ1-2,NA,TGTGCCAGCAGCCCCTCTCAAGACTATGGCTACACCTTC,CASSPSQDYGYTF
14,NA,TRBV14,TRBJ1-2,NA,TGTGCCAGCAGCCAAGACGCCAGAAACTATGGCTACACCTTC,CASSQDARNYGYTF
14,NA,TRBV7-2,TRBJ2-3,NA,TGTGCCAGCAGCTTTACAGGGAGGCGGGATACGCAGTATTTT,CASSFTGRRDTQYF
13,few,TRBV25-1,TRBJ2-5,NA,TGTGCCAGCAGTGAACAGATTCCAGAGACCCAGTACTTC,CASSEQIPETQYF
16,NA,TRBV9,TRBJ2-1,NA,TGTGCCAGCAGCCCCTCCCCCGTGGGGCGAAACAATGAGCAGTTCTTC,CASSPSPVGRNNEQFF
14,few,TRBV5-1,TRBJ2-5,TRBD1,TGCGCCAGCAGCTTCAGGGGGACCCAAGAGACCCAGTACTTC,CASSFRGTQETQYF
8,few,TRBV20-1,TRBJ1-2,NA,TGCAGTGCTATAGGCTACACCTTC,CSAIGYTF
14,few,TRBV2,TRBJ1-2,NA,TGTGCCAGCAGTGCTGGGACCTGGTCCCATGGCTACACCTTC,CASSAGTWSHGYTF
14,NA,TRBV10-2,TRBJ2-3,TRBD2,TGCGCCAGCAGCCCTAGCGGAGGCACAGATACGCAGTATTTT,CASSPSGGTDTQYF
16,NA,TRBV4-1,TRBJ2-2,NA,TGCGCCAGCAGCCAGGCACAGGGTGTCACACTCCGGGAGCTGTTTTTT,CASSQAQGVTLRELFF
14,NA,TRBV25-1,TRBJ2-1,NA,TGTGCCAGCAGTGACAACCGGGGTGTGGGACTCCTGTTCTTC,CASSDNRGVGLLFF
18,few,TRBV25-1,TRBJ1-2,TRBD1,TGTGCCAGCAGTGAATGGGACAGACGTAAAGAAACTAACTATGGCTACACCTTC,CASSEWDRRKETNYGYTF
12,NA,TRBV28,TRBJ1-4,NA,TGTGCCAGCAGTTTGGCGGGATACGATTCGTCATGG,CASSLAGYDSSW
15,few,TRBV7-6,TRBJ2-5,TRBD2,TGTGCCAGCAGACCTCTAGCGGGGATCCAAGAGACCCAGTACTTC,CASRPLAGIQETQYF
15,NA,TRBV7-2,TRBJ2-3,TRBD2,TGTGCCAGCAGCAGACTAGCGGGGTACACAGATACGCAGTATTTT,CASSRLAGYTDTQYF
17,NA,TRBV6-9,TRBJ2-1,NA,TGTGCCAGCAGTTACCCTCGCGAAAACGGAGGTTACAATGAGCAGTTCTTC,CASSYPRENGGYNEQFF
12,few,TRBV25-1,TRBJ2-3,NA,TGTGCCAGCAGTGAAAGGGTAGATACGCAGTATTTT,CASSERVDTQYF
12,NA,TRBV30,TRBJ2-1,NA,TGTGCCTGGAGTCGGGTCTCTGCTGAGCAGTTCTTC,CAWSRVSAEQFF
14,few,TRBV5-1,TRBJ1-1,NA,TGCGCCAGCAGCTTGGGAGGGTTTAGGACTGAAGCTTTCTTT,CASSLGGFRTEAFF
15,few,TRBV7-2,TRBJ2-2,NA,TGTGCCAGCAGCTTATTAGGTAGAGGGACCGGGGAGCTGTTTTTT,CASSLLGRGTGELFF